This section outlines one T cell receptor beta chain sequence together with its context. Its antigen is undetermined. No DNA is shown, since the ends of the CDR3 on it are uncertain; the CDR3 is the one TCRdb lists. This specimen comes from a study of CD8+CD57+ T cells in acquired aplastic anemia. All patients picked for sequencing had shown, by flow cytometry, an expansion of CD8+CD57+ cells. Germline V gene data show CDR1 as SGDLS and CDR2 as YYNGEE. The CDR3 has 13 residues if both end residues are counted. General observations from the study: Around 29 CD8+ CDR3 sequences were shared between patients and controls.

Investigators profiled TCR beta VDJ and CDR3 from genomic DNA template. TCRdb analysed the reads with MiXCR anew, one entry per CDR3 protein. The sample lists approximately 250,000 distinct CDR3 sequences, approximately 79% occurring once. The sequence was collected from a human donor with aplastic anemia. Sequenced sample: sorted CD4+, CD8+, or CD8+CD57+ T cells (not recorded which) from PBMCs. The V call is TRBV9, the J call TRBJ2-3; the listed D gene, TRBD1, was not tested against the DNA. The CDR3 is CASGVGGGATGYF.